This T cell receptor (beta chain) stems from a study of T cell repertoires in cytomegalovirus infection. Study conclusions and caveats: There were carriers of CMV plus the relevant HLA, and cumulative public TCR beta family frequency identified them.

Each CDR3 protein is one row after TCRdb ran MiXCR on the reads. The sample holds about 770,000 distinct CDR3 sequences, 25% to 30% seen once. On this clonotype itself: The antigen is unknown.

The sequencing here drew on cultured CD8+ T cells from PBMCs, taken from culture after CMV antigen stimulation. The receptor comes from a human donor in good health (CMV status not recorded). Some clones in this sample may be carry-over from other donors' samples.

The CDR3 loop reads CASSTLLAGGSDTQYF. In nucleotides, the CDR3 is TGTGCCAGCAGTACGTTACTAGCGGGGGGTTCGGATACGCAGTATTTT. V and J are TRBV27 and TRBJ2-3, with 12 positions matching TRBD2. CDR1 is MNHEY, CDR2 SMNVEV, per germline (reference sequence). J gave up 6 bases and V 5 bases, and 9 bases lay outside the gene matches. This CDR3 is built from 16 residues.